The 26 T cell receptor beta chains reported below all come from one sample, sequenced in a study of blood T cells in healthy people across ages. The use of a sample-barcoded 5' primer and a J-beta primer mix characterized a second PCR of about 7 to 12 cycles. TCRdb re-called the 5' RACE reads with MiXCR, one entry per CDR3 protein. This table has 1.5 million to 2 million distinct CDR3 sequences, roughly 43% appearing once. The sequencing sample was made of blood. These receptors all come from a human donor in good health.

This clonotype was recorded many times. The chain has TRBV10-3 and TRBJ2-5; D is unclear. Between the trimmed V and J ends, which lost 4 bases and 2 bases, there was a span of 14 bases. The CDR3 runs to 15 residues. CDR1 and CDR2 from the germline V gene are ENHRY and SYGVKD. As DNA, the CDR3 is TGTGCCATCAGTGGTAGACGGAAAGAACAAGAGACCCAGTACTTC. It yields the protein CAISGRRKEQETQYF.

In its sample, this clonotype was seen a few times. The V call is TRBV20-1, the J call TRBJ2-2, with 7 bases matching TRBD1. With 5 bases clipped from V and 3 bases from J, the junction kept 3 bases outside the gene matches. In germline, CDR1 is DFQATT, CDR2 SNEGSKA (reference sequence). The CDR3 is 13 amino acids. DNA of the CDR3: TGCAGTGCTTGGGACAGCTACACCGGGGAGCTGTTTTTT. Amino acids: CSAWDSYTGELFF.

The chain recombines TRBV6-2 or TRBV6-3 with TRBJ2-7, with D perhaps matching TRBD1 (5 bases). Trimming shortened V by 7 bases and J by 1 base, and 20 bases separated the two germline ends. Germline CDR1 reads MNHEY; CDR2 reads SVGEGT. The CDR3 runs to 16 residues. Here the CDR3 reads CASTSTAQPISYEQYF. Here the CDR3 DNA reads TGTGCCAGCACTTCGACAGCACAACCTATTTCCTACGAGCAGTACTTC.

This sequence joins TRBV27 and TRBJ2-1; 14 positions match TRBD2. With 6 bases clipped from V and 6 bases from J, the junction kept 4 bases outside the gene matches. The CDR3 is 15 residues long. Germline CDR1 and CDR2: MNHEY and SMNVEV (reference sequence). The CDR3 spells CASRPGLAGANEQFF. CDR3 in DNA: TGTGCCAGCAGGCCGGGACTAGCGGGGGCCAATGAGCAGTTCTTC.

The chain couples TRBV10-3 to TRBJ2-7; D is undetermined. The length of the CDR3 is 13 residues. Germline CDR1 and CDR2: ENHRY and SYGVKD. V lost 10 bases, J lost 5 bases, and 18 bases lay in between. The CDR3 spells CATSKLAYDEQYF. The CDR3 bases are TGTGCCACCTCTAAACTCGCCTACGACGAGCAGTACTTC.

The chain combines TRBV20-1 with TRBJ2-5; TRBD2 might be the D (5 bases). This CDR3 has 13 amino acids. The germline V and J ends were trimmed by 3 bases and 5 bases, with 13 bases remaining between them. Germline V CDR1 and CDR2: DFQATT, SNEGSKA (reference sequence). The CDR3 spells CSASWARVETQYF. CDR3 coding DNA: TGCAGTGCTAGCTGGGCGCGGGTGGAGACCCAGTACTTC.

This clonotype came up a few times. V usage is TRBV5-6 and J usage is TRBJ1-5; D unclear. Trimming pared 4 bases from V and 3 bases from J, leaving 11 bases between. There are 14 residues in the CDR3. Germline lookup yields CDR1 SGHDT and CDR2 YYEEEE. In DNA, the CDR3 is TGTGCCAGCAGCCGTACCCCTTCCAATCAGCCCCAGCATTTT. This sequence encodes CASSRTPSNQPQHF.

This clonotype has a handful of counts. The V call is TRBV7-2, the J call TRBJ2-6; maybe TRBD2 (5 bases). The CDR3 extends over 16 amino acids. The V end was cut by 5 bases, the J end by 0 bases, with 11 bases between. Per germline, CDR1 SGHTA and CDR2 FQGNSA. The CDR3 nucleotides read TGTGCCAGCAGCCCGTTCGGGGTCTCTGGGGCCAACGTCCTGACTTTC. Its translation: CASSPFGVSGANVLTF.

The CDR3 nucleotides are TGCAGCGTTGAAGAGACAAGAAGCTCCTACGAGCAGTACTTC. As protein: CSVEETRSSYEQYF. V is TRBV29-1 and J is TRBJ2-7; the D is unclear. V gave up 0 bases and J gave up 0 bases, with 9 bases separating them. The germline gives CDR1 SQVTM, CDR2 ANQGSEA. This CDR3 comprises 14 residues.

The table lists this clonotype with a few counts. The chain combines TRBV27 with TRBJ1-1; D might be TRBD1 (6 bases). The CDR3 extends over 15 amino acids. Germline-derived CDR1 and CDR2 are MNHEY and SMNVEV (reference sequence). The germline V and J ends were trimmed by 6 bases and 4 bases, with 18 bases remaining between them. The CDR3 DNA reads as TGTGCCAGCAGCCCCCGGGGGCGCGTAGCCACTGAAGCTTTCTTT. This sequence encodes CASSPRGRVATEAFF.

This clonotype was recorded many times. The chain employs TRBV7-9 and TRBJ2-4; maybe TRBD2 (5 bases). Gene TRBJ2-7 matches the end of the DNA better, so the J call may be wrong. CDR3 length equals 12 residues. Germline lookup yields CDR1 SEHNR and CDR2 FQNEAQ (reference sequence). Written as DNA, the CDR3 is TGTGCCAGCAGCTCTGACTATTACGAGCAGTACTTC. Translating gives CASSSDYYEQYF.

J is TRBJ2-1 and V is TRBV12-3 or TRBV12-4, with D unresolved. The length of the CDR3 is 14 residues. The ends were cut back, 2 bases at V and 4 bases at J, with 9 bases in the middle. CDR3 protein: CASSLPDLYNEQFF. Here the CDR3 DNA reads TGTGCCAGCAGTTTACCCGACCTTTACAATGAGCAGTTCTTC.

As regards this clonotype: The junction does not match germline at one end; this may be a read error. The chain has TRBV7-2 and TRBJ2-7, with 7 positions matching TRBD2. Judging by the DNA end, TRBJ2-4 fits better; the J call may be wrong. Germline V CDR1 and CDR2: SGHTA, FQGNSA. The CDR3 totals 14 residues. CDR3 nucleotide sequence: TGTGCCAACAGCTTTGGGGGGGGCAAAAACATTCAGTACTTC. It codes for CANSFGGGKNIQYF.

The V gene is TRBV6-6, the J gene TRBJ2-3; D not certain. The CDR3 length is 14 residues. Germline lookup yields CDR1 MNHNY and CDR2 SVGAGI (reference sequence). V was cut by 4 bases and J by 1 base, with 9 bases left in between. The CDR3 DNA is TGTGCCAGCAGTTCCAGCGCAGGCACAGATACGCAGTATTTT. This sequence encodes CASSSSAGTDTQYF.

As DNA, the CDR3 is TGTGCCAGTAGGAAAGGGGGGGCACGCTACAATGAGCAGTTCTTC. Amino acids: CASRKGGARYNEQFF. The chain couples TRBV28 to TRBJ2-1, with TRBD2 as a possible D gene (7 bases). CDR1 and CDR2 from the germline V gene are MDHEN and SYDVKM. V shed 9 bases and J shed 3 bases, with 18 bases lying between them. This CDR3 has 15 amino acids.

This clonotype appeared a few times. The CDR3 loop reads CASSSFASGTGGGNEQFF. The CDR3 bases are TGTGCCAGCAGTTCGTTCGCTTCCGGGACAGGGGGGGGTAATGAGCAGTTCTTC. The V call is TRBV27, the J call TRBJ2-1; TRBD1 matches 11 bases. The trim removed 4 bases at V and 7 bases at J, leaving 15 bases unmatched. CDR1 and CDR2 (germline): MNHEY, SMNVEV (reference sequence). The CDR3 has 18 residues.

Only a few counts were recorded for this clonotype. The V call is TRBV7-2, the J call TRBJ1-5; tentative D call: TRBD1 (5 bases). V was clipped by 1 base and J by 7 bases, with 8 bases between them. The CDR3 runs 13 residues. Germline CDR1 is SGHTA and CDR2 is FQGNSA. The CDR3 sequence: CASSLGGQQPQHF. CDR3 nucleotides: TGTGCCAGCAGCTTAGGGGGCCAGCAGCCCCAGCATTTT.

This clonotype was seen a handful of times. The rearrangement links TRBV7-7 to TRBJ2-5; D may be TRBD2 (6 bases). CDR1 is SSHAT, CDR2 FNYEAQ, per germline (reference sequence). The V end was cut by 6 bases, the J end by 5 bases, with 19 bases between. The CDR3 is 15 residues long. The CDR3 reads CASSRSFSEGETQYF. In DNA form, the CDR3 reads TGTGCCAGCAGTCGGTCCTTTTCGGAGGGGGAGACCCAGTACTTC.

The V gene is TRBV7-8, the J gene TRBJ2-2; 7 bases are shared with TRBD1. This CDR3 has 18 amino acids. The germline V gene has CDR1 SGHVS and CDR2 FQNEAQ. V dropped 2 bases and J dropped 0; count of bases not matched to a gene: 9. CDR3: CASSLSGGGQANTGELFF. DNA of the CDR3: TGTGCCAGCAGCTTATCAGGTGGCGGACAGGCGAACACCGGGGAGCTGTTTTTT.

The V and J genes are TRBV24-1 and TRBJ2-3; D is uncertain. V lost 2 bases to trimming and J lost 3 bases, with 5 bases between them. This CDR3 has 13 residues. The germline gives CDR1 KGHDR, CDR2 SFDVKD. CDR3 amino acids: CATSDSTTDTQYF. The DNA of the CDR3 is TGTGCCACCAGTGATTCCACAACAGATACGCAGTATTTT.

This chain links TRBV29-1 with TRBJ2-5; D gene ambiguous. The CDR3 spans 15 residues. The V gene lost 0 bases and the J gene lost 4 bases, with 15 bases spanning the gap. The germline CDR1 and CDR2 sequences are SQVTM and ANQGSEA. The CDR3 region is CSVEDWIGVRETQYF. DNA of the CDR3: TGCAGCGTTGAAGATTGGATTGGGGTTCGAGAGACCCAGTACTTC.

This clonotype appeared a few times. This rearrangement joins TRBV6-5 to TRBJ1-5, with D possibly TRBD1 on 5 matching bases. The CDR3 length is 14 residues. CDR1 and CDR2 (germline): MNHEY, SVGAGI. V lost 10 bases to trimming and J lost 0 bases, with 13 bases between them. CDR3 nucleotide sequence: TGTGCCATTACGGGAGACAGTAGCAATCAGCCCCAGCATTTT. It is translated as CAITGDSSNQPQHF.

The chain links TRBV12-3 or TRBV12-4 to TRBJ1-1; D possibly corresponds to TRBD1 (5 bases). The V gene lost 6 bases and the J gene lost 4 bases, with 12 bases spanning the gap. CDR3 length: 13 residues. The CDR3 coding sequence is TGTGCCAGCAGCCAGGGCCCTGGCACTGAAGCTTTCTTT. The encoded protein is CASSQGPGTEAFF.

The chain is built from TRBV30 and TRBJ2-4; D is ambiguous. Germline V gene sequence: CDR1 GTSNPN, CDR2 SVGIG (reference sequence). CDR3 length: 11 amino acids. V was shortened by 3 bases and J by 5 bases, with 5 bases between the two germline ends. CDR3 bases: TGTGCCTGGAGCCTCCAAAACATTCAGTACTTC. Protein sequence: CAWSLQNIQYF.

V gene TRBV11-3 combines with J gene TRBJ2-7; no clear D. The CDR3 totals 13 residues. V lost 5 bases and J 6 bases, leaving 14 bases between the germline ends. Germline V gene data show CDR1 as SGHNT and CDR2 as YENEEA. For the CDR3, the DNA is TGTGCCAGCAGCCCTTATAGCTCGGGCGAGCAGTACTTC. Translation gives CASSPYSSGEQYF.

This clonotype came up a few times. The chain uses TRBV10-3 and TRBJ2-7, with TRBD1 matching over 8 bases. The J segment lost 0 bases and the V segment lost 0 bases, leaving 7 bases of the junction unmatched. There are 17 residues in the CDR3. Looked up from germline, CDR1 is ENHRY and CDR2 is SYGVKD. CDR3 sequence reads: CAISESINRGNSYEQYF. CDR3 sequence (DNA): TGTGCCATCAGTGAGTCGATCAACAGGGGGAACTCCTACGAGCAGTACTTC.